The clone carrying this TCR beta chain occurred once. The CDR3 covers 15 residues. The germline V and J ends were trimmed by 5 bases and 2 bases, with 10 bases remaining between them. The germline V gene has CDR1 SEHNR and CDR2 FQNEAQ (reference sequence). Measured with immunoSEQ multiplex PCR; TCRdb has only the in-frame clones, and not every one. This sample has some 35,000 clones, with about nine tenths found just once. This specimen belongs to a study of OX40 agonist ivuxolimab in advanced cancers. The starting material was CD4+ or CD8+ T cells sorted from blood, obtained in a trial of the OX40 agonist ivuxolimab. The J gene is TRBJ2-6, the V gene TRBV7-9, with unresolved D. This TCR was sampled from an adult with an advanced solid tumor such as melanoma, head and neck, liver or kidney cancer. DNA for the CDR3: TGTGCCAGCAGCGCCCAACCGGCTGGGGCCAACGTCCTGACTTTC. Translation gives CASSAQPAGANVLTF.